The rows below give T cell receptor beta chains drawn from one sample of a study of OX40 agonist ivuxolimab in advanced cancers. Assay used: immunoSEQ multiplex PCR; TCRdb lists only in-frame clones, some missing. The sample shows approximately 70,000 clones, about 92% of them seen only once. The material sequenced was CD4+ or CD8+ T cells sorted from blood, taken in a trial of the OX40 agonist ivuxolimab. The source is an adult with an advanced solid tumor such as melanoma, head and neck, liver or kidney cancer. CDR3s leave out the opening cysteine and the closing phenylalanine or tryptophan. Fields, in order: V gene, D gene, CDR3 protein. D genes are given only for firm matches.

v_call: TRBV28; d_call: NA; cdr3_aa: ASSLSLGSLQPQH
v_call: TRBV6-1; d_call: NA; cdr3_aa: ASTPLGGIYEQY
v_call: TRBV7-3; d_call: NA; cdr3_aa: ASSSSGRNTEAF
v_call: TRBV7-2; d_call: NA; cdr3_aa: ASSPTGGTYNEQF
v_call: TRBV28; d_call: NA; cdr3_aa: ASSLNGEKLF
v_call: TRBV4-3; d_call: NA; cdr3_aa: ASSHGRRGSDTQY
v_call: TRBV5-1; d_call: TRBD1; cdr3_aa: ASSEDRGVYEQY
v_call: TRBV19; d_call: NA; cdr3_aa: ASSPEGGRIYGYT
v_call: TRBV18; d_call: NA; cdr3_aa: ASSPPMGYEQY
v_call: TRBV11-2; d_call: NA; cdr3_aa: ASSHRGLTDTQY
v_call: TRBV19; d_call: TRBD1; cdr3_aa: ASSSLTGFSGNTIY
v_call: TRBV11-3; d_call: NA; cdr3_aa: ASSLVDMQY
v_call: TRBV2; d_call: NA; cdr3_aa: ASSEERETQY
v_call: TRBV7-2; d_call: NA; cdr3_aa: ASSLAQLSPQHGYT
v_call: TRBV5-1; d_call: NA; cdr3_aa: ASSFDGLNYGYT
v_call: TRBV10-2; d_call: NA; cdr3_aa: ASSLTGLETQY
v_call: TRBV11-2; d_call: NA; cdr3_aa: ASSPRGTETNYGYT
v_call: TRBV7-3; d_call: TRBD1; cdr3_aa: ASSLTGTGRGGELF
v_call: TRBV5-1; d_call: TRBD1; cdr3_aa: ASSLAGDRAYEQY
v_call: TRBV5-1; d_call: NA; cdr3_aa: ASSLNRFSYEQY
v_call: TRBV5-1; d_call: TRBD2; cdr3_aa: ASSGTSAYTGELF
v_call: TRBV28; d_call: NA; cdr3_aa: AHRQRDEKLF
v_call: TRBV29-1; d_call: NA; cdr3_aa: SVELSGTDTQY
v_call: TRBV11-2; d_call: NA; cdr3_aa: ASSLGSGSTDTQY
v_call: TRBV27; d_call: NA; cdr3_aa: ASSLEALSNNEQF
v_call: TRBV11-1; d_call: TRBD1; cdr3_aa: ASSFDRGHNYGYT
v_call: TRBV7-2; d_call: NA; cdr3_aa: ASSLGRSDYGYT
v_call: TRBV6-5; d_call: TRBD2; cdr3_aa: ASRSGRAWYEQY
v_call: TRBV6-6; d_call: NA; cdr3_aa: ASSRDRGGSTEAF
v_call: TRBV4-1; d_call: TRBD1; cdr3_aa: ASSLGTGGNNEQF
v_call: TRBV21-1; d_call: NA; cdr3_aa: ASSRTGSYNEQF
v_call: TRBV30; d_call: TRBD1; cdr3_aa: AWSVETGGSEQY
v_call: TRBV19; d_call: NA; cdr3_aa: ASKVRGSTDTQY
v_call: TRBV11-3; d_call: NA; cdr3_aa: ASSLEADQPQH
v_call: TRBV5-5; d_call: NA; cdr3_aa: ASIDRGRNYEQY
v_call: TRBV5-1; d_call: TRBD1; cdr3_aa: ASRTGQGAWETQY
v_call: TRBV5-1; d_call: NA; cdr3_aa: ASSWRRDTQY
v_call: TRBV5-8; d_call: NA; cdr3_aa: ASSLVAGSTDTQY
v_call: TRBV7-9; d_call: NA; cdr3_aa: ASSLPRAQGGGGYT
v_call: TRBV5-1; d_call: NA; cdr3_aa: ASSLEGYYEQY
v_call: TRBV5-1; d_call: NA; cdr3_aa: ASSLAERGTDTQY
v_call: TRBV7-8; d_call: NA; cdr3_aa: ASSLESRPGNTIY
v_call: TRBV7-3; d_call: TRBD2; cdr3_aa: ASSPRSGIGDTQY
v_call: TRBV7-2; d_call: NA; cdr3_aa: ASSLVRGYGELF
v_call: TRBV7-9; d_call: NA; cdr3_aa: ASSSYVSWGAYEQY
v_call: TRBV15; d_call: NA; cdr3_aa: ATSRDSPRGEKLF
v_call: TRBV12-5; d_call: NA; cdr3_aa: ASGLDLGVTQY
v_call: TRBV6-5; d_call: TRBD2; cdr3_aa: ASSYSLAGQPYEQY
v_call: TRBV6-5; d_call: TRBD2; cdr3_aa: ASSSPRTSGRYEQY
v_call: TRBV4-3; d_call: NA; cdr3_aa: ASSQDNRDYGYT
v_call: TRBV6-6; d_call: NA; cdr3_aa: ASSFGRDYEQY
v_call: TRBV7-3; d_call: TRBD2; cdr3_aa: ASSLIAGGNTYNEQF
v_call: TRBV28; d_call: TRBD2; cdr3_aa: ASSQGGAGGQNTQY
v_call: TRBV7-2; d_call: NA; cdr3_aa: ASSLDGRSYEQY
v_call: TRBV19; d_call: NA; cdr3_aa: ASSRRLGGYEQY
v_call: TRBV20-1; d_call: NA; cdr3_aa: SPPSIETQY
v_call: TRBV7-9; d_call: NA; cdr3_aa: ASSLGSDSSSYEQY